These 13 T cell receptor beta chains were sequenced from one sample in a study of technical replicates of blood from a handful of donors. Some clones are missing from TCRdb's copy, which holds only in-frame ones; the method was immunoSEQ multiplex PCR. In the table there are roughly 70,000 clones, more than 85% of which are singletons. The sample consisted of PBMCs. These receptors came from a human donor in good health. Some clones in this sample may be carry-over from other donors' samples.

This chain links TRBV18 with TRBJ2-7, with D unresolved. This CDR3 has 14 residues. Germline V gene data show CDR1 as KGHSH and CDR2 as LQKENI. V was pared by 4 bases and J by 0 bases, with 10 bases between. Written as DNA, the CDR3 is TGTGCCAGCTCACTGCCGGGTATCTCCTACGAGCAGTACTTC. It translates to CASSLPGISYEQYF. The full variable domain, rest sourced from reference TRBV18 and TRBJ2-7, is NAGVMQNPRHLVRRRGQEARLRCSPMKGHSHVYWYRQLPEEGLKFMVYLQKENIIDESGMPKERFSAEFPKEGPSILRIQQVVRGDSAAYFCASSLPGISYEQYFGPGTRLTVT.

Of note for this clone: Compared with germline, one end of the junction differs, possibly owing to a read error. The V call is TRBV25-1, the J call TRBJ2-7, with TRBD2 matching over 11 bases. The CDR3 runs 15 residues. Germline CDR1 MGHDK, CDR2 SYGVNS. In DNA, the CDR3 is TGTGCCAGCAGTGACCTAGCGGGGGGCTTTCTACGAGCGCACTTC. Translation gives CASSDLAGGFLRAHF.

This chain joins TRBV6-1 and TRBJ2-5; a possible D gene is TRBD1 (6 bases). This CDR3 contains 15 residues. Trimming took off 1 base at V and 5 bases at J, with 14 bases between the two ends. Per the germline V gene, CDR1 is MNHNS and CDR2 is SASEGT. This CDR3 is CASSEDSRGGETQYF. CDR3 nucleotide sequence: TGTGCCAGCAGTGAAGATTCCAGGGGTGGGGAGACCCAGTACTTC.

The chain carries TRBV12-5 and TRBJ2-1; 9 positions agree with TRBD2. The CDR3 loop spans 14 amino acids. Germline V gives CDR1 LGHNT, CDR2 FRNRAP. The junction had 8 bases not matched to a gene; V was cut back by 9 bases and J by 5 bases. The CDR3 DNA is TGTGCTAGACCTCGACTAGCGGAGCACAATGAGCAGTTCTTC. Translation gives CARPRLAEHNEQFF.

This clone has more than one count but fewer than ten. V gene TRBV4-3 combines with J gene TRBJ2-6, with a tentative D call TRBD2 (7 bases). With 3 bases removed from V and 4 bases from J, the gap between germline ends came to 13 bases. The CDR3 totals 16 residues. Germline values: CDR1 LGHNA, CDR2 YSLEER. Here the CDR3 DNA reads TGCGCCAGCAGCCAGATCGGGGGGACAGGGGCCAACGTCCTGACTTTC. Protein product: CASSQIGGTGANVLTF.

This clone appeared once. The rearrangement uses TRBV6-5 and TRBJ2-7; D possibly corresponds to TRBD1 (6 bases). The ends were cut back, 6 bases at V and 0 bases at J, with 9 bases in the middle. CDR3 length equals 13 residues. Germline V gives CDR1 MNHEY, CDR2 SVGAGI. CDR3: CASRGQISYEQYF. The CDR3 DNA sequence: TGTGCCAGCAGAGGACAGATCTCCTACGAGCAGTACTTC.

V usage is TRBV14 and J usage is TRBJ2-6; D unclear. CDR1 SGHDN and CDR2 FVKESK come from the germline V gene. The CDR3 contains 14 residues. With 2 bases removed from V and 0 bases from J, the gap between germline ends came to 2 bases. The CDR3 reads CASSQYSGANVLTF. The CDR3 bases are TGTGCCAGCAGCCAATACTCTGGGGCCAACGTCCTGACTTTC.

The gene calls are TRBV2 and TRBJ1-5, with 7 nucleotides matching TRBD1. The J segment lost 7 bases and the V segment lost 9 bases, leaving 6 bases of the junction unmatched. The CDR3 extends over 12 amino acids. Germline V gives CDR1 SNHLY, CDR2 FYNNEI. CDR3: CASRQGGQPQHF. The CDR3 coding sequence is TGTGCCAGTAGACAGGGCGGGCAGCCCCAGCATTTT.

The rearrangement joins TRBV5-1 to TRBJ2-5; 8 positions agree with TRBD1. This CDR3 is 15 amino acids long. CDR1 and CDR2 from the germline V gene are SGHRS and YFSETQ. The junction had 10 bases not matched to a gene; V was cut back by 4 bases and J by 5 bases. The CDR3 sequence is CASSTQVRGPETQYF. The CDR3 DNA is TGCGCCAGCAGCACGCAGGTCAGGGGGCCCGAGACCCAGTACTTC.

This clone has only a few counts. The CDR3 is CSVGQRSMNTEAFF. For the CDR3, the DNA is TGCAGCGTTGGTCAGAGGTCAATGAACACTGAAGCTTTCTTT. The V gene is TRBV29-1, the J gene TRBJ1-1; D is unclear. Germline V gene sequence: CDR1 SQVTM, CDR2 ANQGSEA. The CDR3 loop spans 14 amino acids. The V and J ends lost 4 bases and 0 bases respectively, with 12 bases between them.

V usage is TRBV5-4 and J usage is TRBJ2-5, with 8 positions matching TRBD2. CDR1 and CDR2 from the germline V gene are SGHNT and YYREEE (reference sequence). This CDR3 has 14 residues. The V gene end was trimmed by 4 bases and the J gene end by 5 bases; junction bases not matched to a gene: 7. DNA of the CDR3: TGTGCCAGCAGCCCCGGGACTAGGGACGAGACCCAGTACTTC. This encodes CASSPGTRDETQYF. The whole variable domain, remainder taken from reference TRBV5-4 and TRBJ2-5, is ETGVTQSPTHLIKTRGQQVTLRCSSQSGHNTVSWYQQALGQGPQFIFQYYREEENGRGNFPPRFSGLQFPNYSSELNVNALELDDSALYLCASSPGTRDETQYFGPGTRLLVL.

The CDR3 loop is CARETGSNTGELFF. CDR3 sequence (DNA): TGTGCCAGGGAAACAGGATCGAACACCGGGGAGCTGTTTTTT. The chain recombines TRBV2 with TRBJ2-2; D perhaps matches TRBD1 (5 bases). The germline CDR1 and CDR2 sequences are SNHLY and FYNNEI. The V end lost 9 bases, the J end lost 0 bases, and 11 bases lay between the germline ends. CDR3 size: 14 residues. The variable domain in full, completed from reference TRBV2 and TRBJ2-2, reads EPEVTQTPSHQVTQMGQEVILRCVPISNHLYFYWYRQILGQKVEFLVSFYNNEISEKSEIFDDQFSVERPDGSNFTLKIRSTKLEDSAMYFCARETGSNTGELFFGEGSRLTVL.

This clone was seen a single time. This chain links TRBV30 with TRBJ2-7, with D unresolved. The CDR3 runs 13 residues. Germline CDR1 GTSNPN, CDR2 SVGIG (reference sequence). Trimming cost V 0 bases and J 0 bases, with 6 bases left between them. This chain's CDR3 is CAWSVFSSYEQYF. DNA of the CDR3: TGTGCCTGGAGTGTTTTTAGCTCCTACGAGCAGTACTTC.